This TCR beta chain was profiled in a study of blood T cell repertoires in COVID-19. Overall study: The United States, Italy and Spain were the sources of the acute and convalescent COVID-19 samples.

The CDR3 totals 15 residues. The germline gives CDR1 ENHRY, CDR2 SYGVKD. Trimming removed 3 bases at V and 2 bases at J, with 14 bases between. Only in-frame clones appear in the TCRdb table, and some are missing; sequencing was by immunoSEQ multiplex PCR. In the table there are 150,000 or so clones, roughly four fifths of which are singletons. Sequencing was performed on peripheral blood. The chain combines TRBV10-3 with TRBJ2-7; D possibly corresponds to TRBD1 (6 bases). The clonotype comes from a human donor with acute or convalescent COVID-19. The donor label of this sample is uncertain. The CDR3 nucleotides read TGTGCCATCAGTGATGCAGGGGCGCAGGCCTACGAGCAGTACTTC. As protein: CAISDAGAQAYEQYF.